The rows below give T cell receptor beta chains drawn from one sample of a study of blood T cell repertoires in COVID-19. Produced via immunoSEQ multiplex PCR; TCRdb's table is partial and in-frame only. The sample includes 250,000 to 350,000 clones, about nine tenths of them seen just once. The sample taken for sequencing was PBMCs or T cells enriched from blood (not recorded which). The receptors stem from a woman in her thirties who had recovered from COVID-19. CDR3s include the opening cysteine and the closing phenylalanine or tryptophan. Fields, in order: clone size, D gene, J gene, V gene, CDR3 length, CDR3 protein, CDR3 DNA. D genes are given only for firm matches. Some rows have no size entry. The others give once, few or many, or a class for an expanded clone.

abundance: .
d_gene: TRBD1
j_gene: TRBJ1-2
v_gene: TRBV10-1
len: 14
CDR3aa: CASDADRANYGYTF
CDR3nt: TGCGCCAGCGATGCCGACAGGGCTAACTATGGCTACACCTTC

abundance: .
d_gene: TRBD1
j_gene: TRBJ1-2
v_gene: TRBV6-5
len: 13
CDR3aa: CASSPTGDHGYTF
CDR3nt: TGTGCCAGCAGTCCTACAGGGGACCATGGCTACACCTTC

abundance: few
d_gene: .
j_gene: TRBJ2-5
v_gene: TRBV5-5
len: 14
CDR3aa: CASSLDRFSETQYF
CDR3nt: TGTGCCAGCAGCTTGGACAGATTTTCGGAGACCCAGTACTTC

abundance: .
d_gene: TRBD2
j_gene: TRBJ2-7
v_gene: TRBV5-1
len: 18
CDR3aa: CASSQGLAKNGDRYEQYF
CDR3nt: TGCGCCAGCAGCCAGGGACTAGCGAAGAATGGGGACCGTTACGAGCAGTACTTC

abundance: .
d_gene: TRBD1
j_gene: TRBJ2-4
v_gene: TRBV30
len: 15
CDR3aa: CAWATGGPGTDIQYF
CDR3nt: TGTGCCTGGGCGACAGGGGGCCCCGGTACGGACATTCAGTACTTC

abundance: once
d_gene: .
j_gene: TRBJ1-5
v_gene: TRBV28
len: 16
CDR3aa: CASSLEQGRSNQPQHF
CDR3nt: TGTGCCAGCAGTTTGGAACAGGGACGGAGCAATCAGCCCCAGCATTTT

abundance: .
d_gene: TRBD2
j_gene: TRBJ2-1
v_gene: TRBV5-8
len: 17
CDR3aa: CASTHPSGSRSYNEQFF
CDR3nt: TGTGCCAGCACCCATCCCAGCGGGAGTAGGTCCTACAATGAGCAGTTCTTC

abundance: .
d_gene: TRBD2
j_gene: TRBJ2-1
v_gene: TRBV11-2
len: 15
CDR3aa: CASSPRLADYNEQFF
CDR3nt: TGTGCCAGCAGCCCGCGACTAGCGGATTACAATGAGCAGTTCTTC

abundance: .
d_gene: TRBD1
j_gene: TRBJ1-1
v_gene: TRBV6-5
len: 14
CDR3aa: CASRPTGGLTEAFF
CDR3nt: TGTGCCAGCAGGCCGACAGGGGGTCTCACTGAAGCTTTCTTT

abundance: once
d_gene: .
j_gene: TRBJ2-1
v_gene: TRBV5-6
len: 15
CDR3aa: CASSLDRNSYNEQFF
CDR3nt: TGTGCCAGCAGCTTAGATAGAAACTCCTACAATGAGCAGTTCTTC

abundance: .
d_gene: TRBD1
j_gene: TRBJ1-3
v_gene: TRBV28
len: 18
CDR3aa: CASSLLYGTEVSGNTIYF
CDR3nt: TGTGCCAGCAGTTTATTGTACGGGACAGAAGTATCTGGAAACACCATATATTTT

abundance: .
d_gene: .
j_gene: TRBJ1-3
v_gene: TRBV28
len: 14
CDR3aa: CAAQGGAAGNTIYF
CDR3nt: TGTGCCGCCCAAGGGGGGGCTGCTGGAAACACCATATATTTT

abundance: .
d_gene: TRBD2
j_gene: TRBJ2-7
v_gene: TRBV7-3
len: 16
CDR3aa: CASSPPGGRRVYEQYF
CDR3nt: TGTGCCAGCAGCCCGCCGGGGGGGCGCAGAGTTTACGAGCAGTACTTC

abundance: .
d_gene: TRBD1
j_gene: TRBJ2-3
v_gene: TRBV11-3
len: 17
CDR3aa: CASSAGQGAASTDTQYF
CDR3nt: TGTGCCAGCAGCGCCGGACAGGGGGCGGCTAGCACAGATACGCAGTATTTT

abundance: .
d_gene: .
j_gene: TRBJ2-7
v_gene: TRBV11-2
len: 14
CDR3aa: CASSLEAQNYEQYF
CDR3nt: TGTGCCAGCAGCTTAGAGGCCCAGAACTACGAGCAGTACTTC

abundance: .
d_gene: TRBD1
j_gene: TRBJ2-2
v_gene: TRBV28
len: 16
CDR3aa: CASSFRDRGRTGELFF
CDR3nt: TGTGCCAGCAGTTTTAGAGACAGGGGGCGAACCGGGGAGCTGTTTTTT

abundance: .
d_gene: .
j_gene: TRBJ1-6
v_gene: TRBV27
len: 14
CDR3aa: CASSSGQNYSPLHF
CDR3nt: TGTGCCAGCAGTTCAGGACAGAACTATTCACCCCTCCACTTT

abundance: .
d_gene: TRBD1
j_gene: TRBJ1-1
v_gene: TRBV6-5
len: 14
CDR3aa: CASREDRGQTEAFF
CDR3nt: TGTGCCAGCAGAGAGGACAGGGGGCAGACTGAAGCTTTCTTT

abundance: .
d_gene: TRBD2
j_gene: TRBJ2-1
v_gene: TRBV4-3
len: 18
CDR3aa: CASSQDGTGTSGSEGQFF
CDR3nt: TGCGCCAGCAGCCAAGATGGGACCGGGACTAGCGGCTCAGAAGGGCAGTTCTTC

abundance: .
d_gene: TRBD2
j_gene: TRBJ2-7
v_gene: TRBV10-3
len: 12
CDR3aa: CAISSSGYEQYF
CDR3nt: TGTGCCATCAGTTCTAGCGGATACGAGCAGTACTTC

abundance: once
d_gene: TRBD2
j_gene: TRBJ2-1
v_gene: TRBV10-1
len: 15
CDR3aa: CASSEIAGGQNEQFF
CDR3nt: TGCGCCAGCAGTGAGATAGCGGGAGGGCAAAATGAGCAGTTCTTC

abundance: once
d_gene: .
j_gene: TRBJ1-4
v_gene: TRBV30
len: 14
CDR3aa: CAWRRGGFNEKLFF
CDR3nt: TGTGCCTGGAGAAGGGGTGGTTTTAATGAAAAACTGTTTTTT

abundance: .
d_gene: TRBD2
j_gene: TRBJ2-7
v_gene: TRBV30
len: 17
CDR3aa: CAWSGWGLGTAVYEQYF
CDR3nt: TGTGCCTGGAGTGGCTGGGGACTAGGAACGGCGGTCTACGAGCAGTACTTC

abundance: once
d_gene: .
j_gene: TRBJ2-6
v_gene: TRBV7-3
len: 17
CDR3aa: CASSPGLPSSGANVLTF
CDR3nt: TGTGCCAGCAGCCCGGGACTTCCCAGCTCTGGGGCCAACGTCCTGACTTTC

abundance: .
d_gene: .
j_gene: TRBJ1-4
v_gene: TRBV28
len: 15
CDR3aa: CASTFAGAGDEKLFF
CDR3nt: TGTGCCAGCACATTCGCGGGGGCCGGAGATGAAAAACTGTTTTTT

abundance: .
d_gene: .
j_gene: TRBJ2-7
v_gene: TRBV10-2
len: 12
CDR3aa: CASSSANYEQYF
CDR3nt: TGCGCCAGCAGTAGCGCCAACTACGAGCAGTACTTC

abundance: .
d_gene: .
j_gene: TRBJ2-1
v_gene: TRBV5-1
len: 12
CDR3aa: CASSLELEIQFF
CDR3nt: TGCGCCAGCAGCTTGGAGTTAGAGATCCAGTTCTTC

abundance: .
d_gene: TRBD2
j_gene: TRBJ2-7
v_gene: TRBV5-1
len: 18
CDR3aa: CASSPIVSGRLSSYEQYF
CDR3nt: TGCGCCAGCAGCCCCATTGTCAGCGGGAGGTTGAGCTCCTACGAGCAGTACTTC

abundance: .
d_gene: .
j_gene: TRBJ1-1
v_gene: TRBV20-1
len: 11
CDR3aa: CSATHSQEAFF
CDR3nt: TGCAGTGCTACACACAGCCAAGAAGCTTTCTTT

abundance: .
d_gene: TRBD2
j_gene: TRBJ2-2
v_gene: TRBV9
len: 18
CDR3aa: CASSVNLAGGSNTGELFF
CDR3nt: TGTGCCAGCAGCGTAAACCTAGCGGGAGGATCTAACACCGGGGAGCTGTTTTTT

abundance: .
d_gene: .
j_gene: TRBJ2-7
v_gene: TRBV5-1
len: 14
CDR3aa: CASSRSRGDHEQYF
CDR3nt: TGCGCCAGCAGCCGGAGCAGGGGGGATCACGAGCAGTACTTC

abundance: .
d_gene: .
j_gene: TRBJ1-1
v_gene: TRBV27
len: 16
CDR3aa: CASSLYLAGRDTEAFF
CDR3nt: TGTGCCAGCAGTTTGTATCTAGCCGGACGGGACACTGAAGCTTTCTTT

abundance: .
d_gene: TRBD1
j_gene: TRBJ1-4
v_gene: TRBV5-8
len: 17
CDR3aa: CASRVPGQNEFNEKLFF
CDR3nt: TGTGCCAGCCGGGTTCCGGGACAGAACGAATTTAATGAAAAACTGTTTTTT

abundance: .
d_gene: TRBD2
j_gene: TRBJ2-7
v_gene: TRBV7-9
len: 16
CDR3aa: CASSSSGRFIVYEQYF
CDR3nt: TGTGCCAGCAGCTCTAGCGGGAGATTTATAGTCTACGAGCAGTACTTC

abundance: .
d_gene: .
j_gene: TRBJ2-1
v_gene: TRBV29-1
len: 14
CDR3aa: CSVLPVFLGSEQFF
CDR3nt: TGCAGCGTCCTCCCGGTATTCCTCGGGAGTGAGCAGTTCTTC

abundance: once
d_gene: .
j_gene: TRBJ2-1
v_gene: TRBV21-1
len: 12
CDR3aa: CASSKFIHEQFF
CDR3nt: TGTGCCAGCAGCAAATTCATTCATGAGCAGTTCTTC

abundance: .
d_gene: .
j_gene: TRBJ1-4
v_gene: TRBV18
len: 14
CDR3aa: CASSPLPEAKKLFF
CDR3nt: TGTGCCAGCTCCCCCCTACCGGAGGCCAAAAAACTGTTTTTT

abundance: once
d_gene: TRBD2
j_gene: TRBJ2-3
v_gene: TRBV7-9
len: 15
CDR3aa: CASSSPGLNTDTQYF
CDR3nt: TGTGCCAGCAGTTCCCCGGGACTAAACACAGATACGCAGTATTTT

abundance: .
d_gene: .
j_gene: TRBJ2-7
v_gene: TRBV28
len: 14
CDR3aa: CASSLGLSPYEQYF
CDR3nt: TGTGCCAGCAGTTTAGGGCTATCACCCTACGAGCAGTACTTC

abundance: once
d_gene: TRBD1
j_gene: TRBJ2-5
v_gene: TRBV11-2
len: 16
CDR3aa: CASSSSYRGTRETQYF
CDR3nt: TGTGCCAGCAGCTCCTCCTACAGGGGAACGAGGGAGACCCAGTACTTC

abundance: .
d_gene: TRBD1
j_gene: TRBJ2-2
v_gene: TRBV5-6
len: 14
CDR3aa: CASSSRGHTGELFF
CDR3nt: TGTGCCAGCAGCTCCAGGGGGCACACCGGGGAGCTGTTTTTT

abundance: .
d_gene: TRBD2
j_gene: TRBJ2-1
v_gene: TRBV5-4
len: 14
CDR3aa: CASSRLAGADEQFF
CDR3nt: TGTGCCAGCAGCAGACTAGCGGGAGCCGATGAGCAGTTCTTC

abundance: once
d_gene: .
j_gene: TRBJ2-5
v_gene: TRBV19
len: 15
CDR3aa: CASSSRGAGQETQYF
CDR3nt: TGTGCCAGTAGTTCCCGTGGGGCAGGACAAGAGACCCAGTACTTC

abundance: .
d_gene: TRBD1
j_gene: TRBJ2-3
v_gene: TRBV5-1
len: 12
CDR3aa: CASSLGQDTQYF
CDR3nt: TGCGCCAGCAGTTTGGGACAGGATACGCAGTATTTT

abundance: .
d_gene: .
j_gene: TRBJ2-7
v_gene: TRBV19
len: 13
CDR3aa: CASSTTSSYEQYF
CDR3nt: TGTGCCAGTAGTACGACTAGCTCCTACGAGCAGTACTTC

abundance: .
d_gene: TRBD1
j_gene: TRBJ1-4
v_gene: TRBV5-1
len: 15
CDR3aa: CASSLQGAPNEKLFF
CDR3nt: TGCGCCAGCAGCTTGCAGGGGGCCCCTAATGAAAAACTGTTTTTT

abundance: .
d_gene: .
j_gene: TRBJ1-6
v_gene: TRBV10-3
len: 15
CDR3aa: CATSAGSSYNSPLHF
CDR3nt: TGTGCCACCTCCGCGGGGAGCTCCTATAATTCACCCCTCCACTTT

abundance: .
d_gene: .
j_gene: TRBJ1-1
v_gene: TRBV21-1
len: 17
CDR3aa: CASSKGRGDRRYTEAFF
CDR3nt: TGTGCCAGCAGCAAAGGGAGAGGAGACAGGCGTTACACTGAAGCTTTCTTT

abundance: .
d_gene: .
j_gene: TRBJ2-2
v_gene: TRBV4-3
len: 16
CDR3aa: CASSQGRGTNTGELFF
CDR3nt: TGCGCCAGCAGCCAAGGTCGCGGCACCAACACCGGGGAGCTGTTTTTT

abundance: .
d_gene: TRBD2
j_gene: TRBJ2-1
v_gene: TRBV4-3
len: 17
CDR3aa: CASIGTSGRAPDNEQFF
CDR3nt: TGCGCCAGCATCGGGACTAGCGGGAGGGCCCCGGACAATGAGCAGTTCTTC

abundance: .
d_gene: .
j_gene: TRBJ2-7
v_gene: TRBV19
len: 15
CDR3aa: CASSIADRSSYEQYF
CDR3nt: TGTGCCAGTAGTATAGCTGACAGGAGCTCCTACGAGCAGTACTTC

abundance: .
d_gene: TRBD1
j_gene: TRBJ1-5
v_gene: TRBV28
len: 16
CDR3aa: CASRTGVVGSNQPQHF
CDR3nt: TGTGCCAGCAGGACAGGGGTCGTCGGCAGCAATCAGCCCCAGCATTTT

abundance: .
d_gene: .
j_gene: TRBJ1-3
v_gene: TRBV7-6
len: 17
CDR3aa: CASSPRDLDFRRNTIYF
CDR3nt: TGTGCCAGCAGCCCCCGGGACTTAGACTTTCGCCGAAACACCATATATTTT